Following are 12 T cell receptor beta chains from one sample sequenced in a study of shared clonotypes between healthy human individuals. Here immunoSEQ multiplex PCR was the method, and the copy in TCRdb shows in-frame clones only, minus some. This table holds around 2.3 million clones, approximately 95% found once. Sample: naive CD4+ T cells sorted from blood. Subset defined: CD45RA+ positively selected. The source of these receptors is a man between 18 and 35 years old in good health.

The CDR3 sequence: CASSFRAGGTTDTQYF. The CDR3 DNA reads TGTGCCAGCAGCTTCCGAGCGGGGGGTACCACAGATACGCAGTATTTT. The chain uses TRBV5-4 and TRBJ2-3, with TRBD2 matching 9 bases. V was clipped by 2 bases and J by 2 bases; unmatched bases: 6. CDR1 SGHNT and CDR2 YYREEE come from the germline V gene (reference sequence). CDR3 length equals 16 residues. Full variable domain (outside the CDR3, taken from reference TRBV5-4 and TRBJ2-3): ETGVTQSPTHLIKTRGQQVTLRCSSQSGHNTVSWYQQALGQGPQFIFQYYREEENGRGNFPPRFSGLQFPNYSSELNVNALELDDSALYLCASSFRAGGTTDTQYFGPGTRLTVL.

The chain combines TRBV30 with TRBJ2-1; TRBD2 is a possible D gene (5 bases). Between the trimmed V and J ends, which lost 0 bases and 9 bases, there was a span of 15 bases. This CDR3 has 14 amino acids. CDR1 is GTSNPN, CDR2 SVGIG, per germline (reference sequence). Written as DNA, the CDR3 is TGTGCCTGGAGTGTAGGACTGGTTATGGGTGAGCAGTTCTTC. Translating it yields CAWSVGLVMGEQFF.

The chain has TRBV10-3 and TRBJ1-2, with D perhaps matching TRBD1 (5 bases). This CDR3 comprises 14 residues. With 3 bases removed from V and 4 bases from J, the gap between germline ends came to 12 bases. Germline loops: CDR1 ENHRY, CDR2 SYGVKD. The CDR3 sequence: CAISEEGVGYGYTF. The CDR3 nucleotides read TGTGCCATCAGTGAAGAAGGGGTTGGCTATGGCTACACCTTC.

V and J are TRBV2 and TRBJ2-7; D tentatively fits TRBD1 or TRBD2 (5 bases each). The V and J ends lost 6 bases and 6 bases respectively, with 18 bases between them. Germline V gives CDR1 SNHLY, CDR2 FYNNEI. This CDR3 is built from 14 residues. The CDR3 DNA is TGTGCCAGCAGCCCCCACGGGGCCACGGGCGAGCAGTACTTC. It codes for CASSPHGATGEQYF.

The chain combines TRBV20-1 with TRBJ2-3; no reliable D call. The ends were cut back, 6 bases at V and 6 bases at J, with 7 bases in the middle. Per germline, CDR1 DFQATT and CDR2 SNEGSKA (reference sequence). This CDR3 has 10 amino acids. The CDR3 coding sequence is TGCAGTGCCCTAAGTGATACGCAGTATTTT. Its protein is CSALSDTQYF.

Worth noting for this clone: The same CDR3 also results from other DNA sequences found in this sample. This chain links TRBV11-3 with TRBJ1-1; no reliable D call. V lost 1 base and J lost 1, with 7 bases in between. The germline CDR1 and CDR2 sequences are SGHNT and YENEEA. The CDR3 consists of 14 residues. The CDR3 protein is CASSLGAGNTEAFF. CDR3 nucleotides: TGTGCCAGCAGCTTAGGAGCGGGGAACACTGAAGCTTTCTTT.

The V gene is TRBV28, the J gene TRBJ1-3; D unresolved. Germline V gives CDR1 MDHEN, CDR2 SYDVKM. The CDR3 consists of 15 residues. The V end lost 7 bases, the J end lost 0 bases, and 13 bases lay between the germline ends. CDR3 in amino acids: CASMGSDSSGNTIYF. The DNA of the CDR3 is TGTGCCAGCATGGGAAGTGATTCCTCTGGAAACACCATATATTTT.

The J gene is TRBJ2-1, the V gene TRBV27; 9 positions match TRBD2. This CDR3 contains 14 residues. Losses at the gene ends were 6 bases for V and 7 bases for J; bases not matched to a gene: 7. Germline CDR1 MNHEY, CDR2 SMNVEV (reference sequence). The CDR3 DNA reads TGTGCCAGCAGAGAAGCGGGGGGTCGGAATGAGCAGTTCTTC. Protein sequence: CASREAGGRNEQFF.

This clone was counted only a few times. The chain joins TRBV10-2 to TRBJ1-1; D is possibly TRBD1 (6 bases). CDR3 length: 15 amino acids. V lost 4 bases to trimming and J lost 1 base, with 13 bases between them. Germline CDR1 reads WSHSY; CDR2 reads SAAADI. CDR3 amino acids: CASSGSGHSNTEAFF. The DNA for the CDR3 is TGCGCCAGCAGTGGATCGGGACATTCGAACACTGAAGCTTTCTTT.

V usage is TRBV6-6 and J usage is TRBJ1-1; D not resolved. The V gene lost 5 bases and the J gene lost 3 bases, with 13 bases spanning the gap. The CDR3 runs 14 residues. Germline V lookup: CDR1 MNHNY, CDR2 SVGAGI (reference sequence). CDR3 sequence reads: CASSLYSGDTEAFF. As DNA, the CDR3 is TGTGCCAGCAGTCTATACAGCGGGGACACTGAAGCTTTCTTT.

The chain recombines TRBV10-3 with TRBJ1-6; 7 nucleotides agree with TRBD1. Germline CDR1 reads ENHRY; CDR2 reads SYGVKD. The CDR3 consists of 13 residues. Germline trimming cut 8 bases from V and 10 bases from J; bases unmatched to any gene: 8. The CDR3 region has the DNA TGTGCCATCGGGACAGCCTATCTCTCACCCCTCCACTTT. It encodes CAIGTAYLSPLHF.

The chain joins TRBV7-9 to TRBJ1-2; D unclear. Deletions cut 3 bases from V and 6 bases from J, with 11 bases between. Germline CDR1 SEHNR, CDR2 FQNEAQ (reference sequence). The CDR3 totals 13 residues. CDR3 in DNA: TGTGCCAGCAGCTTTACGCTCCGGCATGGCTACACCTTC. Protein sequence: CASSFTLRHGYTF.